This T cell receptor beta chain derives from a study of T cells in women clearing cervical HPV infection. Study as a whole: Controls gave blood once infection was undetectable; cases at lesion identification.

Generated by immunoSEQ multiplex PCR, the TCRdb table keeps only in-frame clones and is missing some. The specimen's table records 10,000 to 15,000 clones. Germline V gives CDR1 SGHRS, CDR2 YFSETQ. V was shortened by 1 base and J by 4 bases, with 16 bases between the two germline ends. The CDR3 totals 16 residues. Turning to this clone: The CDR3 goes on 3 residues after the read ends, and that part is filled in from the germline J gene.

The chain is built from TRBV5-1 and TRBJ2-3; D remains ambiguous. The sample consisted of blood buffy coat. The receptor comes from a woman aged 18 to 75 with a cervical HPV16 infection that either progressed to CIN3+ or cleared (not recorded which). The sequenced CDR3 bases are TGCGCCAGCAGCTTGTTCGGTCGAACGTCATCAGATACG. Its protein product is CASSLFGRTSSDT. The full CDR3 reads CASSLFGRTSSDTQYF. The variable domain in full, with the rest retrieved from reference TRBV5-1 and TRBJ2-3, is KAGVTQTPRYLIKTRGQQVTLSCSPISGHRSVSWYQQTPGQGLQFLFEYFSETQRNKGNFPGRFSGRQFSNSRSEMNVSTLELGDSALYLCASSLFGRTSSDTQYFGPGTRLTVL.